This T cell receptor beta chain emerged from a study of T-cell reconstitution after alpha-beta-depleted transplantation in children. Study results and caveats: It was surviving recipient T cells and thymic progenitors that gave some patients high TCRbeta diversity at day 60. Newly produced T cells mostly provided counts and TCRbeta diversity after one year, as hyperexpanded clones declined. Reportedly, roughly two months post-transplant, alpha-beta T cells arose from several hundred expanded graft clones.

There are 16 residues in the CDR3. Trimming removed 6 bases from V and 2 bases from J, with 19 bases in between. Germline values: CDR1 LGHDT, CDR2 YNNKEL (reference sequence). This clonotype was counted a few times. Its matching antigen is unknown. It was with unique molecular identifiers that the TCRbeta library was prepared. MiXCR was run by TCRdb on the PCR reads, yielding one entry per CDR3 protein. This table has about 340,000 distinct CDR3 sequences, 15% to 20% appearing once. The input for sequencing was PBMCs, mostly from graft donor cells, taken 360 days after TCRalphabeta/CD19-depleted stem cell transplant. The sequence was collected from a male patient under 10 years old who had a stem cell transplant for acute lymphoblastic leukemia, so the T cells may come from the graft donor. The rearrangement joins TRBV3-1 to TRBJ1-2, with D perhaps TRBD1 (5 bases). The CDR3 loop is CASSPQTGTVNYGYTF. In nucleotides, the CDR3 is TGTGCCAGCAGTCCTCAAACCGGGACGGTAAACTATGGCTACACCTTC.